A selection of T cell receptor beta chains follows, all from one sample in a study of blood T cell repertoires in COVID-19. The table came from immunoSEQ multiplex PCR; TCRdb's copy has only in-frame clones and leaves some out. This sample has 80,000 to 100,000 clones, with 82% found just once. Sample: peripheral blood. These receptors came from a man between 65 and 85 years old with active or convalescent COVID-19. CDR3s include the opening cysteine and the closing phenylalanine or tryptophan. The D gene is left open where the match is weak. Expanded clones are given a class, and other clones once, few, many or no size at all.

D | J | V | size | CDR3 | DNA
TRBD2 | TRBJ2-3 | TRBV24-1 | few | CATSDRRGGGDTQYF | TGTGCCACCAGTGATCGGCGGGGGGGCGGAGATACGCAGTATTTT
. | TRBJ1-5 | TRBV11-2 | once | CASSLETGRNQPQHF | TGTGCCAGCAGCTTAGAGACAGGTCGCAATCAGCCCCAGCATTTT
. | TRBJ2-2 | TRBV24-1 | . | CATSDGKSGLFF | TGTGCCACCAGTGATGGGAAAAGCGGGCTGTTTTTT
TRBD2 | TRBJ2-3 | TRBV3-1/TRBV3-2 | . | CASSQAAGLAGGRYTQYF | TGTGCCAGCAGCCAAGCAGCGGGACTAGCGGGGGGGCGGTATACGCAGTATTTT
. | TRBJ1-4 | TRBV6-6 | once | CASINRPANEKLFF | TGTGCCAGCATTAACCGTCCAGCTAATGAAAAACTGTTTTTT
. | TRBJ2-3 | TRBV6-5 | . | CASTTGWSTDTQYF | TGTGCCAGCACAACAGGGTGGAGCACAGATACGCAGTATTTT
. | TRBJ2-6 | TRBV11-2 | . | CASSSQFSGANVLTF | TGTGCCAGCAGCTCTCAGTTCTCTGGGGCCAACGTCCTGACTTTC
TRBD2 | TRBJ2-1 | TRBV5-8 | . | CASSLERGFYNEQFF | TGTGCCAGCAGCTTGGAGCGGGGCTTCTACAATGAGCAGTTCTTC
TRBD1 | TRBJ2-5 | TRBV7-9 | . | CASSQDRGKETQYF | TGTGCCAGCAGCCAGGACAGGGGGAAAGAGACCCAGTACTTC
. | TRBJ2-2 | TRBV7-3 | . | CASSSHGTTGELFF | TGTGCCAGCAGCTCCCACGGGACTACCGGGGAGCTGTTTTTT
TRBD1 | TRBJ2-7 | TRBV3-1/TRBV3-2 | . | CASSQDLVRDRTYEQYF | TGTGCCAGCAGCCAAGATCTAGTCCGGGACAGGACCTACGAGCAGTACTTC
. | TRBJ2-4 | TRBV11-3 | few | CASSLGGENIQYF | TGTGCCAGCAGCTTAGGAGGAGAAAACATTCAGTACTTC
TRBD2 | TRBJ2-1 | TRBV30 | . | CAYRRTSGVYNEQFF | TGTGCCTATCGCAGGACTAGCGGGGTCTACAATGAGCAGTTCTTC
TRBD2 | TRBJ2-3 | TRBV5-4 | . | CASSTGTSGGIPSTDTQYF | TGTGCCAGCAGCACAGGGACTAGCGGGGGGATACCTAGCACAGATACGCAGTATTTT
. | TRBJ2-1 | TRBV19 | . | CASMKDSLAEQFF | TGTGCCAGTATGAAGGACAGTCTGGCTGAGCAGTTCTTC
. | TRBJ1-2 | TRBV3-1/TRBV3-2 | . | CASRPAGVGYGYTF | TGTGCCAGCAGACCAGCAGGGGTAGGCTATGGCTACACCTTC
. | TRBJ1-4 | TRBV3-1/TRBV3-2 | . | CASGQMGHEKLFF | TGTGCCAGCGGACAGATGGGCCATGAAAAACTGTTTTTT
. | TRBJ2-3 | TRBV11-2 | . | CASSRTDKSTDTQYF | TGTGCCAGCAGCCGCACGGACAAAAGCACAGATACGCAGTATTTT
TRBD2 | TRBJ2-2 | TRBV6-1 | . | CASSVPTSGGQGTGELFF | TGTGCCAGCAGTGTCCCTACTAGCGGGGGGCAGGGCACCGGGGAGCTGTTTTTT
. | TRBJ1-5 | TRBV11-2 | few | CASSSAGRQPQHF | TGTGCCAGCAGCTCAGCGGGACGACAGCCCCAGCATTTT
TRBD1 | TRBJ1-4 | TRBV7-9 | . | CASSQTGVSEKLFF | TGTGCCAGCAGCCAAACAGGGGTTAGTGAAAAACTGTTTTTT
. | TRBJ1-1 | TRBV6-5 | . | CASTLTGRNTEAFF | TGTGCCAGCACTCTCACAGGGAGGAACACTGAAGCTTTCTTT
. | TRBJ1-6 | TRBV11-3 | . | CASSLEGSGFNSPLHF | TGTGCCAGCAGCTTAGAGGGGTCGGGGTTTAATTCACCCCTCCACTTT
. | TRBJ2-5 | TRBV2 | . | CASTRGVFQETQYF | TGTGCCAGCACCCGCGGGGTATTTCAAGAGACCCAGTACTTC
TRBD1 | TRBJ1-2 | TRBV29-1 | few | CSVGGQGALRGYTF | TGCAGCGTTGGAGGGCAGGGGGCGCTTCGTGGCTACACCTTC
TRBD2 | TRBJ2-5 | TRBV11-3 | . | CASSLGLAETQYF | TGTGCCAGCAGCTTAGGACTAGCGGAGACCCAGTACTTC
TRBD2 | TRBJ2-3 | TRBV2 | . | CASTLGLAGDTQYF | TGTGCCAGCACCCTCGGTCTAGCGGGGGATACGCAGTATTTT
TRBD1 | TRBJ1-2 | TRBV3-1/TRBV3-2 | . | CASSRGQLNYGYTF | TGTGCCAGCAGCCGGGGACAGCTGAACTATGGCTACACCTTC
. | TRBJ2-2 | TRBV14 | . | CASSQDQLAHSTGELFF | TGTGCCAGCAGCCAAGATCAGCTAGCTCATAGCACCGGGGAGCTGTTTTTT
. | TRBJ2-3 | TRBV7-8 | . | CASSKGTPDTQYF | TGTGCCAGCAGCAAAGGGACTCCGGATACGCAGTATTTT
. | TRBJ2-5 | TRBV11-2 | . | CASSLTGEETQYF | TGTGCCAGCAGCTTAACCGGAGAAGAGACCCAGTACTTC
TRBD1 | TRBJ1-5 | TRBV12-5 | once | CASEFSTGGTQPQHF | TGTGCTAGTGAATTTAGCACAGGGGGCACTCAGCCCCAGCATTTT
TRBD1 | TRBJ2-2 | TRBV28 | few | CASRTTGGGSTGELFF | TGTGCCAGCAGGACCACAGGGGGCGGGAGCACCGGGGAGCTGTTTTTT
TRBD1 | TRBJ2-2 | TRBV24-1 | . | CATSDIRGIETGELFF | TGTGCCACCAGTGACATCAGGGGGATCGAGACCGGGGAGCTGTTTTTT
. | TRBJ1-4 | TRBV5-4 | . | CASSLQSGTQGEKLFF | TGTGCCAGCAGCTTGCAGTCCGGGACACAAGGAGAAAAACTGTTTTTT
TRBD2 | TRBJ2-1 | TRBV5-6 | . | CASSLWRGGRYNEQFF | TGTGCCAGCAGCTTGTGGCGGGGGGGCCGGTACAATGAGCAGTTCTTC
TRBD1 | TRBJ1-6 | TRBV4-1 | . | CASSQSFNRGLPLHF | TGCGCCAGCAGCCAAAGTTTTAACAGGGGGTTACCCCTCCACTTT
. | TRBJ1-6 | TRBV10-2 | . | CASSEIGIGSPLHF | TGCGCCAGCAGTGAGATCGGGATAGGTTCACCCCTCCACTTT
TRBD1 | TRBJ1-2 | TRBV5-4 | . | CASSLEGRQGLGYTF | TGTGCCAGCAGCTTGGAAGGGCGACAGGGGCTGGGCTACACCTTC
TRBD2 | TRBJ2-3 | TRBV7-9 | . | CASTSGTSGAPRTDTQYF | TGTGCCAGCACCTCGGGGACTAGCGGGGCTCCCCGCACAGATACGCAGTATTTT
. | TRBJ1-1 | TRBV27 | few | CASSLPSMNTEAFF | TGTGCCAGCAGTTTACCCTCTATGAACACTGAAGCTTTCTTT
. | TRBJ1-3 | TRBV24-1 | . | CATGQPVSGNTIYF | TGTGCCACCGGACAGCCGGTCTCTGGAAACACCATATATTTT
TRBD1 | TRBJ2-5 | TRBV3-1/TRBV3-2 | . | CASSRSETGGETQYF | TGTGCCAGCAGCCGTAGCGAGACAGGGGGAGAGACCCAGTACTTC
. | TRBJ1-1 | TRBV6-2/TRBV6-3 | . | CASSLRGAEAFF | TGTGCCAGCAGCCTCAGGGGCGCTGAAGCTTTCTTT
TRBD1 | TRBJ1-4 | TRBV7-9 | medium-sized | CASSFGQGAPVNEKLFF | TGTGCCAGCAGCTTCGGGCAGGGGGCGCCGGTTAATGAAAAACTGTTTTTT